The 25 T cell receptor beta chains below were found in one sample sequenced in a study of beta chain features in type 1 diabetes. Since all of the isolated RNA was reverse transcribed, expressed TCRB transcripts were what got sequenced. This table comes from immunoSEQ multiplex PCR, and its TCRdb copy is limited to in-frame clones, with some not included. The sample carries 200,000 to 250,000 clones, 11% recorded once. The sample taken for sequencing was central memory CD4+ T cells from blood. Source of these receptors: a man younger than 35 in good health.

This clone was found a few times. The V call is TRBV2, the J call TRBJ2-3; 7 bases fit TRBD1. V was pared by 7 bases and J by 6 bases, with 10 bases of the junction left unmatched. CDR3 length: 14 amino acids. Germline V gene sequence: CDR1 SNHLY, CDR2 FYNNEI. The CDR3 here is CASNPRGRGDTQYF. CDR3 in DNA: TGTGCCAGCAACCCACGGGGCAGGGGGGATACGCAGTATTTT.

The chain recombines TRBV9 with TRBJ2-3; D remains ambiguous. Trimming removed 4 bases from V and 3 bases from J, with 9 bases in between. Germline values: CDR1 SGDLS, CDR2 YYNGEE. The CDR3 is made up of 13 amino acids. The CDR3 sequence: CASSHQYTDTQYF. The CDR3 DNA follows: TGTGCCAGCAGCCATCAATATACAGATACGCAGTATTTT.

This clone was counted a few times. The chain couples TRBV6-6 to TRBJ1-2; D remains ambiguous. Trimming left V 7 bases short and J 8 bases short, with 14 bases between. CDR3 length: 12 amino acids. The germline CDR1 and CDR2 sequences are MNHNY and SVGAGI (reference sequence). CDR3 protein: CASTPNGRGYTF. CDR3 nucleotides: TGTGCCAGCACCCCGAACGGGAGAGGCTACACCTTC.

The V and J genes are TRBV5-4 and TRBJ1-3, with 7 positions matching TRBD1. There are 16 residues in the CDR3. Germline V CDR1 and CDR2: SGHNT, YYREEE (reference sequence). V trimming: 3 bases; J trimming: 0 bases; junction bases outside the gene matches: 6. CDR3 protein: CASSYGQESSGNTIYF. For the CDR3, the DNA is TGTGCCAGCAGCTACGGACAGGAGAGCTCTGGAAACACCATATATTTT.

In this sample, this clone turned up many times. Other nucleotide sequences from this sample produce the same CDR3. The rearrangement links TRBV29-1 to TRBJ2-2; D possibly corresponds to TRBD1 (5 bases). V lost 7 bases to trimming and J lost 6 bases, with 9 bases between them. This CDR3 is built from 11 residues. Germline values: CDR1 SQVTM, CDR2 ANQGSEA. The CDR3 DNA is TGCAGCGGCAGGGTGGCCGGGGAGCTGTTTTTT. Its protein product is CSGRVAGELFF.

This clone showed up just a few times. The genes are TRBV19 and TRBJ2-3; perhaps TRBD2 as D (5 bases). The CDR3 sequence is 11 residues long. Germline CDR1 LNHDA, CDR2 SQIVND (reference sequence). V was pared by 9 bases and J by 6 bases, with 10 bases between. CDR3 loop: CARKEEDTQYF. CDR3 nucleotide sequence: TGTGCCAGGAAGGAGGAGGATACGCAGTATTTT.

This clone was observed a handful of times. The CDR3 here is CASSLGLAGGEQYF. The CDR3 nucleotides read TGTGCCAGCAGCCTCGGACTAGCGGGAGGGGAGCAGTACTTC. The genes are TRBV7-2 and TRBJ2-7; 15 bases match TRBD2. This CDR3 is built from 14 residues. Per the germline V gene, CDR1 is SGHTA and CDR2 is FQGNSA. The junction had 3 bases not matched to a gene; V was cut back by 5 bases and J by 7 bases.

This clone has at least ten counts. This chain connects TRBV4-2 to TRBJ2-1, with 7 bases aligning to TRBD2. The CDR3 contains 16 residues. V lost 0 bases and J lost 2; bases outside the gene matches: 4. Looked up from germline, CDR1 is LGHNA and CDR2 is YNFKEQ. CDR3 DNA: TGTGCCAGCAGCCAAGAACCAGCGGGAACCTACAATGAGCAGTTCTTC. It encodes CASSQEPAGTYNEQFF.

The chain joins TRBV11-2 to TRBJ2-7, with TRBD2 identical over 14 bases. From germline, CDR1 is SGHAT and CDR2 FQNNGV. The CDR3 is made up of 16 amino acids. V was clipped by 6 bases and J by 3 bases; unmatched bases: 7. The CDR3 loop reads CASRSGTSGRFYEQYF. CDR3 bases: TGTGCCAGCAGATCCGGGACTAGCGGGAGATTCTACGAGCAGTACTTC.

This clone was seen only a few times. V is TRBV27 and J is TRBJ2-1, with 9 bases lining up with TRBD2. V shed 5 bases and J 9 bases; nucleotides not matched to a gene: 8. The CDR3 runs to 14 residues. Germline V gene data show CDR1 as MNHEY and CDR2 as SMNVEV (reference sequence). Here the CDR3 reads CASSGASGMAEQFF. CDR3 nucleotides: TGTGCCAGCAGTGGGGCTAGCGGGATGGCTGAGCAGTTCTTC.

CDR3 nucleotide sequence: TGCGCCAGCAGCGATGATAGCGGGAAAGACATTCAGTACTTC. The encoded protein is CASSDDSGKDIQYF. The V and J genes are TRBV5-1 and TRBJ2-4, with 8 bases that match TRBD2. Germline lookup yields CDR1 SGHRS and CDR2 YFSETQ. The CDR3 totals 14 residues. V was pared by 4 bases and J by 8 bases, with 8 bases of the junction left unmatched.

This sequence joins TRBV9 and TRBJ2-2; no clear D gene. V lost 2 bases and J lost 0, with 11 bases in between. This CDR3 spans 16 amino acids. From germline, CDR1 is SGDLS and CDR2 YYNGEE. The CDR3 sequence: CASSVQPSPNTGELFF. The DNA of the CDR3 is TGTGCCAGCAGCGTCCAGCCGAGCCCGAACACCGGGGAGCTGTTTTTT.

This clone has a handful of counts. The rearrangement joins TRBV30 to TRBJ1-5, with D unclear. Trimming cost V 0 bases and J 10 bases, with 13 bases left between them. The CDR3 is made up of 13 amino acids. Germline V CDR1 and CDR2: GTSNPN, SVGIG (reference sequence). The CDR3 coding sequence is TGTGCCTGGAGTGTAGGCGGGGAAGGCCCCCAGCATTTT. This translates into CAWSVGGEGPQHF.

This clone was observed a handful of times. The CDR3, as DNA: TGTGCCATCAGTGACGGCAGGGCGTACGTTAATGAGCAGTTCTTC. Its translation is CAISDGRAYVNEQFF. The chain combines TRBV10-3 with TRBJ2-1, with a tentative D call TRBD1 (5 bases). In germline, CDR1 is ENHRY, CDR2 SYGVKD. The CDR3 length is 15 residues. V was pared by 3 bases and J by 7 bases, with 16 bases between.

Of note for this clone: At the DNA level, this CDR3 is encoded by other sequences in the same sample as well. This chain uses TRBV6-5 with TRBJ2-7; a possible D gene is TRBD1 (6 bases). The V gene's germline CDR1 is MNHEY and CDR2 SVGAGI. Deletions cut 6 bases from V and 1 base from J, with 10 bases between. This CDR3 comprises 13 residues. Here the CDR3 reads CASSRTVSYEQYF. The CDR3 coding sequence is TGTGCCAGCAGCAGGACAGTTTCCTACGAGCAGTACTTC.

This clone was picked up a small number of times. V usage is TRBV4-1 and J usage is TRBJ1-2; 7 bases line up with TRBD1. The CDR3 is 13 residues long. The ends lost 4 bases at V and 3 bases at J; junction bases unmatched: 2. Looked up from germline, CDR1 is MGHRA and CDR2 is YSYEKL. The CDR3 bases are TGCGCCAGCAGCCCTACAGGGGACTATGGCTACACCTTC. Translated: CASSPTGDYGYTF.

Regarding this clone: A read error may explain this, as a much larger clone is one base away. The CDR3 nucleotides are TGTGCCAGCAGCTGGGCCGGACAGGGGGTTTACTTC. It codes for CASSWAGQGVYF. This sequence joins TRBV14 and TRBJ2-7; TRBD1 agrees at 10 bases. CDR1 and CDR2 (germline): SGHDN, FVKESK. V dropped 5 bases and J dropped 13; count of bases not matched to a gene: 8. The CDR3 is 12 residues long. Variable domain in full (rest from reference TRBV14 and TRBJ2-7): EAGVTQFPSHSVIEKGQTVTLRCDPISGHDNLYWYRRVMGKEIKFLLHFVKESKQDESGMPNNRFLAERTGGTYSTLKVQPAELEDSGVYFCASSWAGQGVYFGPGTRLTVT.

The chain couples TRBV14 to TRBJ2-1, with no clear D. Germline V gene sequence: CDR1 SGHDN, CDR2 FVKESK. The CDR3 has 13 amino acids. V lost 0 bases and J 9 bases, leaving 9 bases between the germline ends. CDR3 region: CASSQDRLTEQFF. The CDR3 DNA is TGTGCCAGCAGCCAAGACCGGTTAACTGAGCAGTTCTTC.

This clone was found a few times. This chain uses TRBV6-5 with TRBJ2-2, with D unresolved. Germline CDR1 is MNHEY and CDR2 is SVGAGI. There are 14 residues in the CDR3. With 5 bases removed from V and 1 base from J, the gap between germline ends came to 8 bases. CDR3 loop: CASSRTGNTGELFF. The CDR3 nucleotides are TGTGCCAGCAGTCGGACGGGGAACACCGGGGAGCTGTTTTTT.

This clone turned up a few times. The genes are TRBV7-9 and TRBJ2-2; D is possibly TRBD1 or TRBD2 (5 bases each). V was cut by 5 bases and J by 4 bases, with 11 bases left in between. The CDR3 is 14 amino acids. Looked up from germline, CDR1 is SEHNR and CDR2 is FQNEAQ (reference sequence). CDR3 bases: TGTGCCAGCAGCCCAGGGACGTTCACCGGGGAGCTGTTTTTT. Its translation: CASSPGTFTGELFF.

This clone showed up just a few times. The chain links TRBV29-1 to TRBJ2-3, with D perhaps TRBD2 (5 bases). The CDR3 sequence is 12 residues long. CDR1 and CDR2 (germline): SQVTM, ANQGSEA. V gave up 3 bases and J gave up 7 bases, with 11 bases separating them. The CDR3 bases are TGCAGCGTTGACCCCGGGGAACATACGCAGTATTTT. Translated, it gives CSVDPGEHTQYF.

The chain employs TRBV15 and TRBJ1-3; D gene ambiguous. V lost 5 bases, J lost 0 bases, and 14 bases lay in between. Germline V gene data show CDR1 as LNHNV and CDR2 as YYDKDF (reference sequence). The CDR3 is 16 residues long. The CDR3 reads CATSLEGGISGNTIYF. In nucleotides, the CDR3 is TGTGCCACCAGCCTTGAGGGAGGGATCTCTGGAAACACCATATATTTT.

This clone has just a few counts. V usage is TRBV30 and J usage is TRBJ2-5, with unresolved D. The CDR3 has 14 amino acids. Trimming removed 4 bases from V and 1 base from J, with 13 bases in between. Germline V CDR1 and CDR2: GTSNPN, SVGIG (reference sequence). This chain's CDR3 is CAWNRAVIQETQYF. For the CDR3, the DNA is TGTGCCTGGAATCGCGCGGTCATCCAAGAGACCCAGTACTTC. Full variable domain (outside the CDR3, taken from reference TRBV30 and TRBJ2-5): SQTIHQWPATLVQPVGSPLSLECTVEGTSNPNLYWYRQAAGRGLQLLFYSVGIGQISSEVPQNLSASRPQDRQFILSSKKLLLSDSGFYLCAWNRAVIQETQYFGPGTRLLVL.

The V and J genes are TRBV21-1 and TRBJ1-2. TRBV21-1 is tagged as a pseudogene. The CDR3 sequence is 13 residues long. The CDR3 reads CASGGRAHYGYTF. CDR3 coding DNA: TGTGCCAGTGGTGGCCGTGCGCACTATGGCTACACCTTC.

A word on this clone: Other nucleotide sequences in the sample specify the same CDR3. The chain employs TRBV29-1 and TRBJ1-4, with D unresolved. The germline V and J ends were trimmed by 4 bases and 4 bases, with 7 bases remaining between them. Germline CDR1 reads SQVTM; CDR2 reads ANQGSEA. The CDR3 totals 12 residues. The CDR3 protein is CSVGWGNEKLFF. The DNA for the CDR3 is TGCAGCGTTGGGTGGGGTAATGAAAAACTGTTTTTT.